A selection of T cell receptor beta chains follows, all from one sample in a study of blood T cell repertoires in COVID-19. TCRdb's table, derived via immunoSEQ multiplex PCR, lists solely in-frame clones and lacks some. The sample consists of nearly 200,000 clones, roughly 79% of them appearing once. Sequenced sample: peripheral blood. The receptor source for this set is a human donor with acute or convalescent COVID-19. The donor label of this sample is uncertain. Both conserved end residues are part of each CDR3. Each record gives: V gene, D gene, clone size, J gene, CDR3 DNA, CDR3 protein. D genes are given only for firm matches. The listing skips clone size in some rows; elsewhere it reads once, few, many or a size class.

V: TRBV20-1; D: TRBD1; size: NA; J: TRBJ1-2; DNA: TGCAGTGAACAGGGGGGATCCGGCTACACCTTC; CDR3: CSEQGGSGYTF
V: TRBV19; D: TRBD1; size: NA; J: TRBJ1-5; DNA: TGTGCCAGTGCCCCGGGACAGGGAGGGTGGCCCCAGCATTTT; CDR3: CASAPGQGGWPQHF
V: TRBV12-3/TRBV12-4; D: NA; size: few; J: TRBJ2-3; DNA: TGTGCCAGCAGCCTCCAAGCTACGCAGTATTTT; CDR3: CASSLQATQYF
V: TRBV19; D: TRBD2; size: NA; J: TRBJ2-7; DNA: TGTGCCAGTAGTATAACTAGCGGATACTACGAGCAGTACTTC; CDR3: CASSITSGYYEQYF
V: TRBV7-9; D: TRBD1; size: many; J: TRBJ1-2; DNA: TGTGCCAGCAGCTTAGATAGGACAGGACCTGGCTACACCTTC; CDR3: CASSLDRTGPGYTF
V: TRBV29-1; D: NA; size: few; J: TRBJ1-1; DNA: TGCAGCGTTGAGCGCTCGGGCACTGAAGCTTTCTTT; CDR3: CSVERSGTEAFF
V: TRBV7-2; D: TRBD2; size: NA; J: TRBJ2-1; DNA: TGTGCCAGCAGCTTAGGGGCTAGCGGGAGGAACTCCTACAATGAGCAGTTCTTC; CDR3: CASSLGASGRNSYNEQFF
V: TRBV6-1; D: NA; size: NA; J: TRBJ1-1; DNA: TGTGCCAGCAGTGAAGCGCGGAAAAACACTGAAGCTTTCTTT; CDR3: CASSEARKNTEAFF
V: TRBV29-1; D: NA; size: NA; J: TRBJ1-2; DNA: TGCAGCGTTGGGGGGGGCGCCGACTATGGCTACACCTTC; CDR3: CSVGGGADYGYTF
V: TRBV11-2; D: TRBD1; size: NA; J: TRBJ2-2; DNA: TGTGCCAGCAGTTCGGGACAGGTCTGGTCCGGGGAGCTGTTTTTT; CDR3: CASSSGQVWSGELFF
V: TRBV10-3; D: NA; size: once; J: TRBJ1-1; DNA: TGTGCCATCAGTGAAGGCCCGGGGAACACTGAAGCTTTCTTT; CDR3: CAISEGPGNTEAFF
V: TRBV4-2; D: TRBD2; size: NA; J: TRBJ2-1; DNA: TGTGCCAGCAGACGGAGCGGGACGGGCAATGAGCAGTTCTTC; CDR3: CASRRSGTGNEQFF
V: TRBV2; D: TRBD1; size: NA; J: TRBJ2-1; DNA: TGTGCCAGCAGTCCCCGGGACAGGGGGCGAAATGAGCAGTTCTTC; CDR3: CASSPRDRGRNEQFF